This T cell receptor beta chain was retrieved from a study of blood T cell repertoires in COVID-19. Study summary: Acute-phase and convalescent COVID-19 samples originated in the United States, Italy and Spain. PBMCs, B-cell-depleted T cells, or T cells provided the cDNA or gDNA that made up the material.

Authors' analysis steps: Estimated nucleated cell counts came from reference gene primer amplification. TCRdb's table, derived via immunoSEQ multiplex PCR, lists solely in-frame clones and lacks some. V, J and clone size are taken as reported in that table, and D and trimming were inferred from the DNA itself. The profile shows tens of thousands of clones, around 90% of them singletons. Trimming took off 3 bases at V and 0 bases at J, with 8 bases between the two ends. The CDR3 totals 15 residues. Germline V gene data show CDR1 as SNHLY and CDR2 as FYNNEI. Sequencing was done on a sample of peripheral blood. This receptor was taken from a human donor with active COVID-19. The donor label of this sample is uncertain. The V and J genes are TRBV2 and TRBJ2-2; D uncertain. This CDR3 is CASSEPGANTGELFF. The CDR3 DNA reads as TGTGCCAGCAGTGAGCCCGGAGCGAACACCGGGGAGCTGTTTTTT.